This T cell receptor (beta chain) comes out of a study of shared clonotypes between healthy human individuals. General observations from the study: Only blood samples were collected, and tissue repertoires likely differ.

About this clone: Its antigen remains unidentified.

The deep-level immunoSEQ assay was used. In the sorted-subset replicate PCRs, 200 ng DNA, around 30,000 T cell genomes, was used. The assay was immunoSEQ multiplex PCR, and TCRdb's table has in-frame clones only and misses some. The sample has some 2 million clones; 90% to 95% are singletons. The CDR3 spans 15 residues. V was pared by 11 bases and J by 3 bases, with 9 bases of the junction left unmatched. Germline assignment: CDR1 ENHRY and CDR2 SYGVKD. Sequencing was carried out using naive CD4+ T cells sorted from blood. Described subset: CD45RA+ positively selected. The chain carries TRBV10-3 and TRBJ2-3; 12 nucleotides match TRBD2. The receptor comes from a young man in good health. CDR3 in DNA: TGTGCCGCCACAACTAGCGGGGGGCTAACAGATACGCAGTATTTT. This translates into CAATTSGGLTDTQYF.